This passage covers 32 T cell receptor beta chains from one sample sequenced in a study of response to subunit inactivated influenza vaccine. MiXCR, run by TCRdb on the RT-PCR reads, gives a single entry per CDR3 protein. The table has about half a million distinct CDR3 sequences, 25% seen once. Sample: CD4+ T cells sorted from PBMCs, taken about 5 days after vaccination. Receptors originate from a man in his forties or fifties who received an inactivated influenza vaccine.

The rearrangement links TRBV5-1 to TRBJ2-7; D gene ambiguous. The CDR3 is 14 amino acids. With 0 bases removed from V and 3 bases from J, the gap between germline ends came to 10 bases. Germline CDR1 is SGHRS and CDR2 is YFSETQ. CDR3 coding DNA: TGCGCCAGCAGCTTGGCGCACAGCAGCTACGAGCAGTACTTC. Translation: CASSLAHSSYEQYF.

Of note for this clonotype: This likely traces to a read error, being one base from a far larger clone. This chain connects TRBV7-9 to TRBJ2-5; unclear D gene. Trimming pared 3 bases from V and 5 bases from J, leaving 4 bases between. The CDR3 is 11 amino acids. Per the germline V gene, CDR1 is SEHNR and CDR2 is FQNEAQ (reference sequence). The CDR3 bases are TGTGCCAGCAGCTTTGTGGAGACCCAGTACTTC. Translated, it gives CASSFVETQYF.

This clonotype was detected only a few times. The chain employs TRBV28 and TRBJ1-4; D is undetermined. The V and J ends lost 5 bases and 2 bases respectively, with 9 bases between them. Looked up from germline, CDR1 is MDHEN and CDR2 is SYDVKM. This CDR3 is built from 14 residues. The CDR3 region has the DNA TGTGCCAGCAGTCAGTACTCGACTAATGAAAAACTGTTTTTT. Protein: CASSQYSTNEKLFF.

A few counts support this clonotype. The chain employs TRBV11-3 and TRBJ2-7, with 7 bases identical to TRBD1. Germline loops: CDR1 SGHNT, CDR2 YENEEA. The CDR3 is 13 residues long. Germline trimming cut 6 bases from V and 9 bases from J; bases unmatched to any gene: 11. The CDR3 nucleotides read TGTGCCAGCAGACAAATTACCGGGACAGTGCAGTACTTC. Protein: CASRQITGTVQYF.

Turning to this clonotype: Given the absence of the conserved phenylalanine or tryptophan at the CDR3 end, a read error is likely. This CDR3 reads CASSPAQGAYNEQFS. The CDR3 DNA follows: TGTGCCAGCAGCCCTGCACAGGGGGCGTACAATGAGCAGTTCTCC. The chain employs TRBV11-2 and TRBJ2-1; 9 nucleotides line up with TRBD1. The J segment lost 4 bases and the V segment lost 5 bases, leaving 6 bases of the junction unmatched. In germline, CDR1 is SGHAT, CDR2 FQNNGV. There are 15 residues in the CDR3.

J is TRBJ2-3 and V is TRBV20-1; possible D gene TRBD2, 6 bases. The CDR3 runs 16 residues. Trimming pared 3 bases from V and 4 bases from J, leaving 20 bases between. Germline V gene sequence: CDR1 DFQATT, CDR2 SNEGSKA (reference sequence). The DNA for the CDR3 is TGCAGTGCTAGGGACGACTGGCGCGGGGTACCAGATACGCAGTATTTT. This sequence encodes CSARDDWRGVPDTQYF.

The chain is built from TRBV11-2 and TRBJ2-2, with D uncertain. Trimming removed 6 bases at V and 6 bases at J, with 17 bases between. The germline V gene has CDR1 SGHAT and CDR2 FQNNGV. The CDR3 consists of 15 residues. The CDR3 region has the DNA TGTGCCAGCAGAGAAGAGTTAATATTGTCCGGGGAGCTGTTTTTT. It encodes CASREELILSGELFF.

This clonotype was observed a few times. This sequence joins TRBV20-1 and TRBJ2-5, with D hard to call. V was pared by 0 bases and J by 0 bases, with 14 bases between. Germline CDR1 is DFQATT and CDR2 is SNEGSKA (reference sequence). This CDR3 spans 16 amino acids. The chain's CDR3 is CSARDLTRPYQETQYF. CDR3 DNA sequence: TGCAGTGCTAGAGATTTGACCCGTCCGTACCAAGAGACCCAGTACTTC.

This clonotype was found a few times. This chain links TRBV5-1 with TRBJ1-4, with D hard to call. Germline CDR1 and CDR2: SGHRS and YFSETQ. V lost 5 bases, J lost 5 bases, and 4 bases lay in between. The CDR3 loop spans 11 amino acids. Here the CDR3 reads CASRLNEKLFF. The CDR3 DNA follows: TGCGCCAGCAGGTTGAATGAAAAACTGTTTTTT.

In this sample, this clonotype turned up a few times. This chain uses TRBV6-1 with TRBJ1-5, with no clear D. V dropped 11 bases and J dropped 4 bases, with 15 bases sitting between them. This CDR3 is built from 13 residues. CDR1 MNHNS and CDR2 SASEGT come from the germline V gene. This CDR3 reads CAGSLEGNQPQHF. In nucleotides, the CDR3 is TGTGCCGGTAGTCTAGAAGGTAATCAGCCCCAGCATTTT.

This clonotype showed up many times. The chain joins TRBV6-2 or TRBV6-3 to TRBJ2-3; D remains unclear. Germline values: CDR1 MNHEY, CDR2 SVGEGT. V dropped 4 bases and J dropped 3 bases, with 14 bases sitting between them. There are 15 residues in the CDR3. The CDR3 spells CASSSAYYPTDTQYF. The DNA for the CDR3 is TGTGCCAGCAGTTCAGCTTACTATCCTACAGATACGCAGTATTTT.

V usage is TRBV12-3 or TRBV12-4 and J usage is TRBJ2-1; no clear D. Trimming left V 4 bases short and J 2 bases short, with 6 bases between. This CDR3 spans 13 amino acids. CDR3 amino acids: CASSSPPYNEQFF. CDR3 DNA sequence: TGTGCCAGCAGTTCCCCCCCCTACAATGAGCAGTTCTTC.

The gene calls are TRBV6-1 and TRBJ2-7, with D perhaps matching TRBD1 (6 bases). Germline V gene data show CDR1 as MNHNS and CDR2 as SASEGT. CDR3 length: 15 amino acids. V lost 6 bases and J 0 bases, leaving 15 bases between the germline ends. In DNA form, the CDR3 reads TGTGCCAGCAGCCCCCGGGACACTGCCTCCTACGAGCAGTACTTC. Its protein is CASSPRDTASYEQYF.

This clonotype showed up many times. This chain's CDR3 is CSARAQTHGWGGGYTF. The CDR3 nucleotides are TGCAGTGCTAGAGCCCAAACCCATGGATGGGGAGGTGGCTACACCTTC. This chain joins TRBV20-1 and TRBJ1-2; D not certain. From germline, CDR1 is DFQATT and CDR2 SNEGSKA (reference sequence). Trimming removed 1 base from V and 7 bases from J, with 22 bases in between. The CDR3 totals 16 residues.

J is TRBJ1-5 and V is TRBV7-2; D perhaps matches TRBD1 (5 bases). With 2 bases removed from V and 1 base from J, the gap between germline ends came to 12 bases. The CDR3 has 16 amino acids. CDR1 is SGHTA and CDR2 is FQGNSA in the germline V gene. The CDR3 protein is CASSLRQGGSNQPQHF. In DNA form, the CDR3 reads TGTGCCAGCAGCTTAAGGCAGGGAGGAAGCAATCAGCCCCAGCATTTT.

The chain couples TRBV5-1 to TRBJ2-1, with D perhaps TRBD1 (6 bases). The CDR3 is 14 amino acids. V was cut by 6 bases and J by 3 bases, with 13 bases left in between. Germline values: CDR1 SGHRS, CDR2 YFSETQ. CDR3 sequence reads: CASTSGQLYNEQFF. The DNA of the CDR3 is TGCGCCAGCACCTCGGGACAACTCTACAATGAGCAGTTCTTC.

The DNA of the CDR3 is TGTGCCAGCAGGGGGACTAGTCGAGAGACCCAGTACTTC. Its translation: CASRGTSRETQYF. The chain combines TRBV28 with TRBJ2-5; 8 bases align to TRBD2. Trimming at V came to 6 bases and at J to 4 bases, leaving 4 bases not matched to a gene. CDR1 and CDR2 from the germline V gene are MDHEN and SYDVKM. The CDR3 is 13 residues long.

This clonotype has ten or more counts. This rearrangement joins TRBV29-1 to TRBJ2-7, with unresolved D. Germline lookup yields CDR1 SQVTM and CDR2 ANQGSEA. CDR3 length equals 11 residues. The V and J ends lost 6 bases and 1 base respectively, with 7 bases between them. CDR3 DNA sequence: TGCAGCGTCATAGCTTCCTACGAGCAGTACTTC. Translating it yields CSVIASYEQYF.

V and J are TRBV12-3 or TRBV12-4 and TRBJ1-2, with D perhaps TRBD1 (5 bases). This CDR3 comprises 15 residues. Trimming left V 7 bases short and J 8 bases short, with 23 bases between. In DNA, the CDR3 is TGTGCCAGCACTCAATCCGCGGTGGGGGTAGGCGGCTACACCTTC. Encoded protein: CASTQSAVGVGGYTF.

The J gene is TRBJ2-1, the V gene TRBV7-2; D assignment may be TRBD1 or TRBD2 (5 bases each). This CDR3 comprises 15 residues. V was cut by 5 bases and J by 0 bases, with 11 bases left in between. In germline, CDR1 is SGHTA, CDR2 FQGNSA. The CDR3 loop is CASSPGAYSYNEQFF. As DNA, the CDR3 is TGTGCCAGCAGCCCCGGGGCGTACTCCTACAATGAGCAGTTCTTC.

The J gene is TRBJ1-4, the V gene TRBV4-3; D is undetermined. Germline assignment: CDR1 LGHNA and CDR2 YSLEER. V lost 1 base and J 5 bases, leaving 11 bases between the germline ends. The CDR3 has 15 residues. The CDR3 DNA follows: TGCGCCAGCAGCCAAGCGCGGGTTTCCAATGAAAAACTGTTTTTT. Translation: CASSQARVSNEKLFF.

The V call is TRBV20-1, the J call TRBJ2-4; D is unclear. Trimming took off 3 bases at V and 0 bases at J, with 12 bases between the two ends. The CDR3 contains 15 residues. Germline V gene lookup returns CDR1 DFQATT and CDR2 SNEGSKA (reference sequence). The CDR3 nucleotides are TGCAGTGCTAGGTCTTCCCCGAAAGCCAAAAACATTCAGTACTTC. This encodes CSARSSPKAKNIQYF.

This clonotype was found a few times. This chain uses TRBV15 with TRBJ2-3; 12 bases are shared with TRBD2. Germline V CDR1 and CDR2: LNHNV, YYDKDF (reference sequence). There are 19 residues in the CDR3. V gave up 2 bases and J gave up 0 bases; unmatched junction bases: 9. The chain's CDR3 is CATSRMTSGGDFSTDTQYF. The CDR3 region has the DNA TGTGCCACCAGCAGAATGACTAGCGGGGGAGACTTTAGCACAGATACGCAGTATTTT.

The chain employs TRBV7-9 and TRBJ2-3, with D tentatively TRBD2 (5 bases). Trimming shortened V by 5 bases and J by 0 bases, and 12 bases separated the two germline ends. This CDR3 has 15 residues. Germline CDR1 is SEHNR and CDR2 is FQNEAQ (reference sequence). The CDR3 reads CASSPGVGSTDTQYF. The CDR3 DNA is TGTGCCAGCAGCCCCGGGGTAGGGAGCACAGATACGCAGTATTTT.

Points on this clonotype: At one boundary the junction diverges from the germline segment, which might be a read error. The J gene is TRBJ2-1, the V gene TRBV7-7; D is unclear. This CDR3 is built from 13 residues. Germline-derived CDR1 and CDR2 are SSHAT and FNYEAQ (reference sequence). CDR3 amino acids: CASSLEIYNEQFF. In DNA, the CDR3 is TGTGCTAGCAGCTTAGAGATTTACAATGAGCAGTTCTTC.

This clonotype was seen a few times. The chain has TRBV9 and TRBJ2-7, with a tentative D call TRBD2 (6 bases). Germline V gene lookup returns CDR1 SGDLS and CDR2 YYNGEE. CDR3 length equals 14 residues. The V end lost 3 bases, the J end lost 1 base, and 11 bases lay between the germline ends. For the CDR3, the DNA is TGTGCCAGCAGCGGCGGACTACTATCCTACGAGCAGTACTTC. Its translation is CASSGGLLSYEQYF.

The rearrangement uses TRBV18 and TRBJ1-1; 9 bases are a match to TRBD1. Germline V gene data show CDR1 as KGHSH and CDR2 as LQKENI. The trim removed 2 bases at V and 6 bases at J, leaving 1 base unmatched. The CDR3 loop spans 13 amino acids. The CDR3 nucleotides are TGTGCCAGCTCACCAGACAGGGGGGCTGAAGCTTTCTTT. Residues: CASSPDRGAEAFF.

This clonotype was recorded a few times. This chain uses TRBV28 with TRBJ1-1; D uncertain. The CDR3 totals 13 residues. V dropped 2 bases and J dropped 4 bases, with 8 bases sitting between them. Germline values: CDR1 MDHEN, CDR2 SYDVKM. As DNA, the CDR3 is TGTGCCAGCAGTTTAGTGGGTCGCACTGAAGCTTTCTTT. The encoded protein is CASSLVGRTEAFF. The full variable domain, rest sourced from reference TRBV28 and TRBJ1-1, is DVKVTQSSRYLVKRTGEKVFLECVQDMDHENMFWYRQDPGLGLRLIYFSYDVKMKEKGDIPEGYSVSREKKERFSLILESASTNQTSMYLCASSLVGRTEAFFGQGTRLTVV.

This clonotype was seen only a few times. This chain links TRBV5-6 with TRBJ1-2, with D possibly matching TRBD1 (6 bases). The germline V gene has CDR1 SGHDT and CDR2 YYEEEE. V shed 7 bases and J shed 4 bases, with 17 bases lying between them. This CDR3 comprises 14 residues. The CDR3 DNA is TGTGCCAGCCGCCCCATGGGGGGCGCCTATGGCTACACCTTC. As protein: CASRPMGGAYGYTF. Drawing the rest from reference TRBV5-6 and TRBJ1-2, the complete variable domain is DAGVTQSPTHLIKTRGQQVTLRCSPKSGHDTVSWYQQALGQGPQFIFQYYEEEERQRGNFPDRFSGHQFPNYSSELNVNALLLGDSALYLCASRPMGGAYGYTFGSGTRLTVV.

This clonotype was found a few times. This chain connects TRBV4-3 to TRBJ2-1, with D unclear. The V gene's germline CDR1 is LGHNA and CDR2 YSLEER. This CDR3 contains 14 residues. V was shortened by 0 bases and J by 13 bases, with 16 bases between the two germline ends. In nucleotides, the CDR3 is TGCGCCAGCAGCCAAGAATTTGTCGGTCTCAACCAGTTCTTC. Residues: CASSQEFVGLNQFF.

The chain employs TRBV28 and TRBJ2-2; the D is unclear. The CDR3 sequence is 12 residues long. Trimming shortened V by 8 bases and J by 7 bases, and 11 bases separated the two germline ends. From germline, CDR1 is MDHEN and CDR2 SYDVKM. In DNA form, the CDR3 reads TGTGCCAGCCGCAGCATGGGCGGGGAGCTGTTTTTT. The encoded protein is CASRSMGGELFF.

The CDR3 DNA follows: TGCGCCAGCAGCTTCACAGGGGAGAGAGCCAAAAACATTCAGTACTTC. This gives the protein CASSFTGERAKNIQYF. V and J are TRBV5-1 and TRBJ2-4; 7 bases are shared with TRBD1. This CDR3 region has 16 residues. The germline V gene has CDR1 SGHRS and CDR2 YFSETQ. With 2 bases clipped from V and 0 bases from J, the junction kept 5 bases outside the gene matches. Using reference TRBV5-1 and TRBJ2-4 for the parts outside the CDR3, the full variable domain is KAGVTQTPRYLIKTRGQQVTLSCSPISGHRSVSWYQQTPGQGLQFLFEYFSETQRNKGNFPGRFSGRQFSNSRSEMNVSTLELGDSALYLCASSFTGERAKNIQYFGAGTRLSVL.